This T cell receptor (beta chain) was captured by sequencing in a study of a mutant IDH1 vaccine in newly diagnosed glioma. For the study at large: With temozolomide cycles, or 4-6 weeks after radiotherapy alone, vaccination was started. Earlier therapy was either radiotherapy, temozolomide, or both, and most got both.

Study-level results: Whatever changes occurred in top peripheral T cell clonotypes seemed unrelated to pseudoprogression.

This clone was picked up one time. Its antigen is still unknown. Time point specified: week 47, end of study. Each dose of the vaccine consisted of 300 ug of mutant IDH1 20-mer peptide, with topical imiquimod. The germline V and J ends were trimmed by 7 bases and 7 bases, with 6 bases remaining between them. The CDR3 has 11 amino acids. CDR1 SGHNT and CDR2 YYREEE come from the germline V gene (reference sequence). Profiled with immunoSEQ multiplex PCR; TCRdb holds only in-frame clones, not every one. The sample yields tens of thousands of clones, roughly four fifths seen once. The chain couples TRBV5-4 to TRBJ1-6; D gene ambiguous. The sequenced sample was PBMCs, obtained from a glioma patient whose treatment included an IDH1 peptide vaccine. This clonotype was obtained from a woman aged 50 to 65 with glioma. CDR3 DNA: TGTGCCAGCCAAGAAAATTCACCCCTCCACTTT. As protein: CASQENSPLHF.